This T cell receptor beta chain derives from a study of T cell responses to AZD1222 COVID-19 vaccine. Sequencing used immunoSEQ multiplex PCR; TCRdb keeps in-frame clones, though not all of them. The data hold roughly 120,000 clones, with 90% to 95% observed a single time. J gave up 0 bases and V 3 bases, and 13 bases lay outside the gene matches. The CDR3 runs 20 residues. Germline lookup yields CDR1 MNHNS and CDR2 SASEGT. The TCR comes from an adult in good health. The chain links TRBV6-1 to TRBJ1-3; 11 nucleotides agree with TRBD1. This sample comprised peripheral blood, obtained on day 0 of AZD1222 vaccination. Written as DNA, the CDR3 is TGTGCCAGCAGTGACTTTAGGGACAGGGGGACTCTCAGCTCTGGAAACACCATATATTTT. Translated, it gives CASSDFRDRGTLSSGNTIYF.